This paragraph covers one T cell receptor beta chain sequence. Data came from immunoSEQ multiplex PCR; TCRdb stores just in-frame clones and leaves some out. This sample carries approximately 100,000 clones, around 80% of them seen once, and the ten largest clones take approximately 17%. Regarding time point: cycle 4 day 1 (C4D1), after less than 7 weeks of nivolumab. All patients experienced relapse after autologous stem cell transplantation, and brentuximab vedotin exposure was variable. This CDR3 comprises 14 residues. Trimming pared 5 bases from V and 3 bases from J, leaving 11 bases between. Germline loops: CDR1 SGHTA, CDR2 FQGNSA. This specimen comes from a study of PD-1 blockade in classical Hodgkin lymphoma.

The chain couples TRBV7-2 to TRBJ2-1; D is perhaps TRBD1 (5 bases). Sequenced material: peripheral blood mononuclear cells (PBMCs), taken before the fourth cycle of nivolumab. This receptor was identified in a human donor with classical Hodgkin lymphoma. CDR3 sequence: CASSRQFLYNEQFF. CDR3 sequence (DNA): TGTGCCAGCAGCCGACAGTTCCTCTACAATGAGCAGTTCTTC.